Reported below is one T cell receptor (beta chain). The antigen remains unidentified. Trimming removed 1 base from V and 0 bases from J, with 9 bases in between. The length of the CDR3 is 16 residues. CDR1 and CDR2 (germline): KGHSH, LQKENI. Profiling relied on immunoSEQ multiplex PCR, and the TCRdb table lists in-frame clones only, not all of them. The sample shows about 140,000 clones, around 90% of them seen only once. The data were obtained in a study of T cell responses to AZD1222 COVID-19 vaccine. Study in general: Second-dose groups at about 4 or about 12 weeks were pooled.

Study outcomes and limitations: Increased Spike-specific TCR breadth and depth were observed after two AZD1222 doses. The donor cohort was predominantly white British with a female majority, and clonal diversity may have been underestimated. Samples come after the peak T cell response, not at day 14.

Sequencing was performed on peripheral blood, taken on day 0 of AZD1222 vaccination. The clonotype originates from an adult in good health. The V and J genes are TRBV18 and TRBJ2-2; D is perhaps TRBD2 (5 bases). CDR3 in DNA: TGTGCCAGCTCACCACTGATCGGGGCGAACACCGGGGAGCTGTTTTTT. This codes for CASSPLIGANTGELFF.